This passage covers 22 T cell receptor beta chains from one sample sequenced in a study of CD8 T cells in ankylosing spondylitis. Their specific antigens are unknown. TCRdb reprocessed the 5' RACE reads via MiXCR and lists one record per CDR3 protein. The sample yields over 450,000 distinct CDR3 sequences, about 12% seen once. Regarding the study as a whole: For ankylosing spondylitis blood, a TCR beta motif of about eight highly homologous variants appeared characteristic.

The sequencing input was blood, either unsorted or a sorted T cell fraction (not recorded which). Receptors were obtained from a male donor with ankylosing spondylitis.

The chain uses TRBV27 and TRBJ1-4; unclear D gene. Germline V gives CDR1 MNHEY, CDR2 SMNVEV (reference sequence). V lost 5 bases, J lost 0 bases, and 10 bases lay in between. The CDR3 totals 15 residues. This CDR3 reads CASSPTSSTNEKLFF. CDR3 DNA: TGTGCCAGCAGTCCAACTAGTTCAACTAATGAAAAACTGTTTTTT.

In its sample, this clonotype was seen a few times. Written as DNA, the CDR3 is TGCAGTGCTAGTAGGCCGGGACACACAGCTAACTATGGCTACACCTTC. It translates to CSASRPGHTANYGYTF. This chain connects TRBV20-1 to TRBJ1-2; maybe TRBD1 (6 bases). The CDR3 contains 16 residues. Trimming shortened V by 3 bases and J by 0 bases, and 17 bases separated the two germline ends. Germline-derived CDR1 and CDR2 are DFQATT and SNEGSKA (reference sequence).

This clonotype was detected a few times. The V gene is TRBV18, the J gene TRBJ2-1; 8 nucleotides align to TRBD2. V shed 6 bases, J shed 5 bases, and the junction held 9 bases outside the gene matches. The CDR3 is made up of 15 amino acids. CDR1 is KGHSH, CDR2 LQKENI, per germline. The CDR3 reads CASSQTTGRDNEQFF. The CDR3 DNA reads TGTGCCAGCTCGCAGACCACCGGGAGGGACAATGAGCAGTTCTTC. Full variable domain (remainder filled in from reference TRBV18 and TRBJ2-1): NAGVMQNPRHLVRRRGQEARLRCSPMKGHSHVYWYRQLPEEGLKFMVYLQKENIIDESGMPKERFSAEFPKEGPSILRIQQVVRGDSAAYFCASSQTTGRDNEQFFGPGTRLTVL.

This clonotype was seen more than once but under ten times. This chain links TRBV24-1 with TRBJ1-2; 7 nucleotides match TRBD1. CDR1 is KGHDR, CDR2 SFDVKD, per germline. Germline trimming cut 4 bases from V and 3 bases from J; bases unmatched to any gene: 10. This CDR3 region has 16 residues. CDR3 region: CATSDPTGPDHYGYTF. The CDR3 region has the DNA TGTGCCACCAGTGACCCGACAGGGCCCGACCACTATGGCTACACCTTC.

The chain uses TRBV18 and TRBJ2-3; 8 nucleotides align to TRBD1. This CDR3 comprises 16 residues. The trim removed 0 bases at V and 3 bases at J, leaving 5 bases unmatched. CDR1 and CDR2 (germline): KGHSH, LQKENI. CDR3 sequence: CASSPPAGGMTDTQYF. Here the CDR3 DNA reads TGTGCCAGCTCACCACCGGCAGGGGGCATGACAGATACGCAGTATTTT.

The V call is TRBV15, the J call TRBJ2-3, with D unresolved. The V gene lost 1 base and the J gene lost 0 bases, with 5 bases spanning the gap. Germline V gene data show CDR1 as LNHNV and CDR2 as YYDKDF (reference sequence). CDR3 length equals 14 residues. The CDR3 region is CATSRGRSTDTQYF. CDR3 nucleotides: TGTGCCACCAGCAGAGGCCGGAGCACAGATACGCAGTATTTT. Based on the CDR3 plus reference TRBV15 and TRBJ2-3, the full variable domain is DAMVIQNPRYQVTQFGKPVTLSCSQTLNHNVMYWYQQKSSQAPKLLFHYYDKDFNNEADTPDNFQSRRPNTSFCFLDIRSPGLGDTAMYLCATSRGRSTDTQYFGPGTRLTVL.

The sample holds one count of this clonotype. The chain carries TRBV4-1 and TRBJ2-3; maybe TRBD2 (6 bases). The germline CDR1 and CDR2 sequences are MGHRA and YSYEKL. The germline V and J ends were trimmed by 5 bases and 1 base, with 16 bases remaining between them. The CDR3 consists of 16 residues. The CDR3 region has the DNA TGCGCCAGCAGCTCCCTTGGAGGGGTCCGCACAGATACGCAGTATTTT. Encoded protein: CASSSLGGVRTDTQYF.

V and J are TRBV25-1 and TRBJ2-1; D assignment may be TRBD1 or TRBD2 (5 bases each). Germline lookup yields CDR1 MGHDK and CDR2 SYGVNS. The length of the CDR3 is 16 residues. V was trimmed by 3 bases and J by 5 bases, leaving 17 bases between them. For the CDR3, the DNA is TGTGCCAGCAGTGACATAAAGGGACGGGTGAACAATGAGCAGTTCTTC. The encoded protein is CASSDIKGRVNNEQFF.

The rearrangement links TRBV15 to TRBJ2-1; D remains ambiguous. CDR1 LNHNV and CDR2 YYDKDF come from the germline V gene (reference sequence). The CDR3 spans 14 residues. V was clipped by 1 base and J by 9 bases, with 13 bases between them. CDR3 nucleotides: TGTGCCACCAGCAGAGGGACGTCGGGTGGTGAGCAGTTCTTC. Translation: CATSRGTSGGEQFF. Based on the CDR3 plus reference TRBV15 and TRBJ2-1, the full variable domain is DAMVIQNPRYQVTQFGKPVTLSCSQTLNHNVMYWYQQKSSQAPKLLFHYYDKDFNNEADTPDNFQSRRPNTSFCFLDIRSPGLGDTAMYLCATSRGTSGGEQFFGPGTRLTVL.

This clonotype was observed a handful of times. This rearrangement joins TRBV7-9 to TRBJ1-1, with unresolved D. This CDR3 comprises 13 residues. V dropped 1 base and J dropped 5 bases, with 8 bases sitting between them. Germline values: CDR1 SEHNR, CDR2 FQNEAQ (reference sequence). The chain's CDR3 is CASSLGVRTEAFF. CDR3 DNA sequence: TGTGCCAGCAGCTTAGGTGTGCGGACTGAAGCTTTCTTT.

This clonotype was counted many times. The chain combines TRBV11-2 with TRBJ2-3; D is tentatively TRBD1 or TRBD2 (5 bases each). From germline, CDR1 is SGHAT and CDR2 FQNNGV. The CDR3 length is 15 residues. With 3 bases removed from V and 9 bases from J, the gap between germline ends came to 19 bases. CDR3 region: CASSFGTGRPRTQYF. In DNA form, the CDR3 reads TGTGCCAGCAGCTTTGGGACGGGGAGACCAAGGACGCAGTATTTT. Together with reference TRBV11-2 and TRBJ2-3, the CDR3 gives the full variable domain: EAGVAQSPRYKIIEKRQSVAFWCNPISGHATLYWYQQILGQGPKLLIQFQNNGVVDDSQLPKDRFSAERLKGVDSTLKIQPAKLEDSAVYLCASSFGTGRPRTQYFGPGTRLTVL.

This chain links TRBV5-5 with TRBJ1-4; no firm D call. V dropped 6 bases and J dropped 0 bases, with 12 bases sitting between them. The CDR3 runs to 15 residues. In germline, CDR1 is SGHKS, CDR2 YYEKEE (reference sequence). The DNA for the CDR3 is TGTGCCAGCATCCCGGCTCCGACAACTAATGAAAAACTGTTTTTT. Translation gives CASIPAPTTNEKLFF.

In this sample, this clonotype turned up many times. The V and J genes are TRBV7-9 and TRBJ2-1; D might be TRBD1 or TRBD2, each matching 5 bases. Between the trimmed V and J ends, which lost 6 bases and 0 bases, there was a span of 12 bases. The CDR3 is 15 amino acids. Germline V gene sequence: CDR1 SEHNR, CDR2 FQNEAQ (reference sequence). CDR3 loop: CASSPLGVSYNEQFF. CDR3 sequence (DNA): TGTGCCAGCAGTCCTCTGGGGGTCTCCTACAATGAGCAGTTCTTC.

The V and J genes are TRBV12-3 or TRBV12-4 and TRBJ2-1, with 9 bases identical to TRBD2. J gave up 9 bases and V 10 bases, and 19 bases lay outside the gene matches. The CDR3 sequence is 16 residues long. The CDR3 protein is CATRIGSGRKTSEQFF. The CDR3 nucleotides are TGTGCCACCCGAATTGGGAGCGGGAGGAAAACAAGTGAGCAGTTCTTC.

The chain uses TRBV4-2 and TRBJ2-1; D not resolved. The germline V gene has CDR1 LGHNA and CDR2 YNFKEQ. Trimming cost V 0 bases and J 5 bases, with 8 bases left between them. The CDR3 totals 14 residues. As DNA, the CDR3 is TGTGCCAGCAGCCAAGAGTCACAACACAATGAGCAGTTCTTC. Its translation is CASSQESQHNEQFF.

This clonotype has just a few counts. The V call is TRBV5-6, the J call TRBJ2-7; D tentatively fits TRBD1 or TRBD2 (5 bases each). Trimming shortened V by 2 bases and J by 1 base, and 13 bases separated the two germline ends. The germline V gene encodes CDR1 SGHDT and CDR2 YYEEEE. CDR3 length equals 15 residues. CDR3 DNA sequence: TGTGCCAGCAGCTTCGGGACGGACGTTTCCTACGAGCAGTACTTC. Translated: CASSFGTDVSYEQYF.

This clonotype has just a few counts. This chain joins TRBV10-3 and TRBJ2-2; no clear D gene. Germline CDR1 is ENHRY and CDR2 is SYGVKD. The ends were cut back, 8 bases at V and 5 bases at J, with 9 bases in the middle. The CDR3 has 12 amino acids. The CDR3 is CAIGRETGELFF. As DNA, the CDR3 is TGTGCCATCGGTCGAGAAACCGGGGAGCTGTTTTTT.

The rearrangement joins TRBV28 to TRBJ1-2; D gene unclear. This CDR3 region has 12 residues. The V end was cut by 3 bases, the J end by 9 bases, with 11 bases between. Germline V gives CDR1 MDHEN, CDR2 SYDVKM. The CDR3 DNA sequence: TGTGCCAGCAGTTTTCAGGAGGGAAGCTACACCTTC. Translated, it gives CASSFQEGSYTF.

This clonotype was found many times. The chain is built from TRBV3-1 and TRBJ2-2; 8 bases align to TRBD2. Germline assignment: CDR1 LGHDT and CDR2 YNNKEL (reference sequence). V lost 4 bases to trimming and J lost 6 bases; unmatched junction nucleotides: 10. This CDR3 is built from 16 residues. Written as DNA, the CDR3 is TGTGCCAGCAGCCTCCTCAGTTTGCGGGAGGCCGGGGAGCTGTTTTTT. As protein: CASSLLSLREAGELFF. The full variable domain, with the rest looked up from reference TRBV3-1 and TRBJ2-2, is DTAVSQTPKYLVTQMGNDKSIKCEQNLGHDTMYWYKQDSKKFLKIMFSYNNKELIINETVPNRFSPKSPDKAHLNLHINSLELGDSAVYFCASSLLSLREAGELFFGEGSRLTVL.

The chain carries TRBV12-3 or TRBV12-4 and TRBJ1-2; 7 positions agree with TRBD1. V was clipped by 2 bases and J by 4 bases; unmatched bases: 10. The CDR3 has 16 amino acids. The DNA of the CDR3 is TGTGCCAGCAGTTTAAAGGCGGTCGGGGACAGCTATGGCTACACCTTC. Translating it yields CASSLKAVGDSYGYTF.

This clonotype was counted between two and nine times. V and J are TRBV5-6 and TRBJ2-4, with D maybe TRBD1 (6 bases). This CDR3 comprises 16 residues. Germline values: CDR1 SGHDT, CDR2 YYEEEE. With 6 bases removed from V and 0 bases from J, the gap between germline ends came to 16 bases. The CDR3 loop reads CASTPTGALAKNIQYF. The CDR3, as DNA: TGTGCCAGCACTCCGACAGGAGCTTTAGCCAAAAACATTCAGTACTTC.

In this sample, this clonotype turned up many times. This chain uses TRBV12-3 or TRBV12-4 with TRBJ2-3, with 7 positions matching TRBD1. V shed 10 bases, J shed 6 bases, and the junction held 10 bases outside the gene matches. The CDR3 consists of 13 residues. The CDR3: CATLQEGADTQYF. In DNA form, the CDR3 reads TGTGCCACCCTCCAAGAGGGGGCGGATACGCAGTATTTT.